These 21 T cell receptor beta chains came from one sample sequenced in a study of cytomegalovirus exposure and HLA in healthy donors. The PCR made use of 60 Vbeta and 13 Jbeta primers. Data came from immunoSEQ multiplex PCR; TCRdb stores just in-frame clones and leaves some out. The repertoire holds some 110,000 clones, over 65% seen once, with more than 9% in the top ten. The source material was PBMCs. All receptors come from a woman in her forties or fifties in good health and CMV-seropositive.

The chain recombines TRBV4-3 with TRBJ1-6; D is ambiguous. Looked up from germline, CDR1 is LGHNA and CDR2 is YSLEER. This CDR3 region has 14 residues. Trimming removed 0 bases at V and 6 bases at J, with 6 bases between. The CDR3 DNA follows: TGCGCCAGCAGCCAAGAGGGGAGTAATTCACCCCTCCACTTT. Encoded protein: CASSQEGSNSPLHF.

CDR3 sequence (DNA): TGTGCCAGCAGCTTTACAGCAGTCGGCTATGGCTACACCTTC. This codes for CASSFTAVGYGYTF. V usage is TRBV7-2 and J usage is TRBJ1-2; no definite D call. The CDR3 is 14 residues long. CDR1 SGHTA and CDR2 FQGNSA come from the germline V gene. V was cut by 3 bases and J by 4 bases, with 12 bases left in between.

The chain joins TRBV15 to TRBJ2-1, with no clear D. This CDR3 is 12 amino acids long. Trimming pared 6 bases from V and 7 bases from J, leaving 10 bases between. Germline V gene data show CDR1 as LNHNV and CDR2 as YYDKDF (reference sequence). CDR3 in DNA: TGTGCCACCAGAGCCCCCATGAATGAGCAGTTCTTC. It codes for CATRAPMNEQFF.

The rearrangement links TRBV28 to TRBJ2-7; a weak D match, TRBD1 (5 bases). The CDR3 is 15 amino acids. Germline V gene lookup returns CDR1 MDHEN and CDR2 SYDVKM. The V end lost 5 bases, the J end lost 0 bases, and 14 bases lay between the germline ends. The CDR3 sequence is CASSIHRLSSYEQYF. As DNA, the CDR3 is TGTGCCAGCAGTATCCACAGGTTAAGCTCCTACGAGCAGTACTTC.

The rearrangement uses TRBV27 and TRBJ1-5; D call uncertain. The V end was cut by 3 bases, the J end by 3 bases, with 9 bases between. The CDR3 runs to 14 residues. The V gene's germline CDR1 is MNHEY and CDR2 SMNVEV (reference sequence). The CDR3 nucleotides read TGTGCCAGCAGTTTGAACAGATACAATCAGCCCCAGCATTTT. This encodes CASSLNRYNQPQHF.

This chain uses TRBV27 with TRBJ1-1; 8 nucleotides align to TRBD1. V lost 7 bases and J lost 3; bases outside the gene matches: 7. There are 14 residues in the CDR3. Germline V gene lookup returns CDR1 MNHEY and CDR2 SMNVEV (reference sequence). This CDR3 is CASTRTGWDTEAFF. Written as DNA, the CDR3 is TGTGCCAGCACAAGGACAGGGTGGGACACTGAAGCTTTCTTT.

This chain connects TRBV4-1 to TRBJ2-4; D might be TRBD2 (7 bases). V was cut by 4 bases and J by 1 base, with 17 bases left in between. The CDR3 spans 17 residues. Germline V lookup: CDR1 MGHRA, CDR2 YSYEKL. The CDR3 DNA sequence: TGCGCCAGCAGCCGACCGAGGGGGGGGAAGGCCAAAAACATTCAGTACTTC. Protein product: CASSRPRGGKAKNIQYF.

This chain links TRBV4-1 with TRBJ2-3; 9 nucleotides align to TRBD2. Losses at the gene ends were 0 bases for V and 3 bases for J; bases not matched to a gene: 10. Per the germline V gene, CDR1 is MGHRA and CDR2 is YSYEKL. This CDR3 has 18 amino acids. For the CDR3, the DNA is TGCGCCAGCAGCCAAGAGGCCCCCATAGCGGGAGAAACAGATACGCAGTATTTT. It translates to CASSQEAPIAGETDTQYF.

The chain has TRBV7-2 and TRBJ1-2, with TRBD1 matching over 11 bases. The length of the CDR3 is 16 residues. CDR1 is SGHTA and CDR2 is FQGNSA in the germline V gene. V was clipped by 2 bases and J by 9 bases; unmatched bases: 11. CDR3 residues: CASSLNQAGTGGSYTF. The CDR3 DNA sequence: TGTGCCAGCAGCTTAAATCAAGCCGGGACAGGGGGTAGCTACACCTTC.

This clone was detected a few times. The chain recombines TRBV6-5 with TRBJ1-2; D is perhaps TRBD1 (5 bases). There are 12 residues in the CDR3. Looked up from germline, CDR1 is MNHEY and CDR2 is SVGAGI. V lost 4 bases to trimming and J lost 7 bases, with 10 bases between them. The CDR3 region is CASSFQGSGYTF. The CDR3 DNA sequence: TGTGCCAGCAGTTTCCAGGGAAGTGGCTACACCTTC.

CDR3 protein: CASSLAPAGGTDTQYF. CDR3 in DNA: TGTGCCAGCAGCTTAGCGCCGGCGGGGGGTACAGATACGCAGTATTTT. The chain is built from TRBV7-2 and TRBJ2-3; 8 bases align to TRBD2. CDR1 is SGHTA and CDR2 is FQGNSA in the germline V gene. V shed 0 bases, J shed 3 bases, and the junction held 5 bases outside the gene matches. The CDR3 is made up of 16 amino acids.

The V call is TRBV4-1, the J call TRBJ2-7; D may be TRBD1 (6 bases). Germline V gene data show CDR1 as MGHRA and CDR2 as YSYEKL. V gave up 1 base and J gave up 1 base, with 14 bases separating them. This CDR3 has 16 residues. The CDR3 is CASSQVTGGASYEQYF. The CDR3 region has the DNA TGCGCCAGCAGCCAAGTTACTGGGGGCGCATCCTACGAGCAGTACTTC.

This clone was seen a handful of times. The gene calls are TRBV5-1 and TRBJ2-3; 13 nucleotides line up with TRBD2. Per the germline V gene, CDR1 is SGHRS and CDR2 is YFSETQ. The CDR3 sequence is 19 residues long. After removal of 1 base from V and 1 base from J, the junction contained 9 bases not matched to a gene. The CDR3 coding sequence is TGCGCCAGCAGCTTGACTAGCGGGAGGGTAGTGGGTCGCACAGATACGCAGTATTTT. It specifies CASSLTSGRVVGRTDTQYF.

The V call is TRBV28, the J call TRBJ1-3; no reliable D call. The germline CDR1 and CDR2 sequences are MDHEN and SYDVKM. The CDR3 runs 11 residues. The ends were cut back, 8 bases at V and 8 bases at J, with 10 bases in the middle. The CDR3 region has the DNA TGTGCCAGCCGTACCCGGGACACCATATATTTT. Protein: CASRTRDTIYF.

This chain joins TRBV18 and TRBJ1-1, with 11 nucleotides matching TRBD1. CDR3 length: 15 amino acids. Germline V gives CDR1 KGHSH, CDR2 LQKENI. V shed 0 bases and J 8 bases; nucleotides not matched to a gene: 5. CDR3 in DNA: TGTGCCAGCTCACCACCGGACAGGGGGCTTAGGGAAGCTTTCTTT. Its translation is CASSPPDRGLREAFF.

This clone was detected only a few times. V is TRBV5-1 and J is TRBJ2-7; D is perhaps TRBD2 (6 bases). Germline V gives CDR1 SGHRS, CDR2 YFSETQ. Trimming removed 4 bases from V and 8 bases from J, with 28 bases in between. The CDR3 is 17 amino acids. CDR3 in amino acids: CASSGSGDSLPQRKQYF. The CDR3 DNA sequence: TGCGCCAGCAGCGGCTCCGGGGACTCCCTGCCTCAGAGGAAGCAGTACTTC.

This chain links TRBV12-5 with TRBJ1-2; tentatively, D is TRBD1 (6 bases). The length of the CDR3 is 13 residues. V lost 6 bases, J lost 2 bases, and 10 bases lay in between. Germline CDR1 is LGHNT and CDR2 is FRNRAP. This CDR3 is CASGTDRNYGYTF. The CDR3 nucleotides read TGTGCTAGTGGGACGGACAGAAACTATGGCTACACCTTC.

The chain carries TRBV4-3 and TRBJ2-7, with 10 bases lining up with TRBD2. Germline assignment: CDR1 LGHNA and CDR2 YSLEER. The CDR3 covers 15 residues. J lost 2 bases, V lost 3 bases, and 4 bases had no gene match. The CDR3 nucleotides are TGCGCCAGCAGCCAGAGGACTAGCGGCGCCTACGAGCAGTACTTC. As protein: CASSQRTSGAYEQYF.

This rearrangement joins TRBV19 to TRBJ1-1; 9 bases are shared with TRBD1. V shed 5 bases, J shed 1 base, and the junction held 11 bases outside the gene matches. The germline V gene encodes CDR1 LNHDA and CDR2 SQIVND (reference sequence). The CDR3 covers 17 residues. CDR3 amino acids: CASSPLGQGFPNTEAFF. The CDR3 region has the DNA TGTGCCAGTAGTCCGCTGGGACAGGGCTTCCCGAACACTGAAGCTTTCTTT.

J is TRBJ2-1 and V is TRBV5-4, with D tentatively TRBD2 (6 bases). Looked up from germline, CDR1 is SGHNT and CDR2 is YYREEE (reference sequence). The CDR3 sequence is 15 residues long. Trimming took 4 bases from V and 8 from J, leaving 19 bases between them. CDR3 amino acids: CASSPGLLSRDEQFF. The CDR3 region has the DNA TGTGCCAGCAGCCCTGGACTACTCTCTAGGGATGAGCAGTTCTTC.

The chain employs TRBV10-1 and TRBJ2-1; TRBD1 matches at 9 bases. Per the germline V gene, CDR1 is WNHNN and CDR2 is SYGVQD (reference sequence). The CDR3 covers 15 residues. J was trimmed by 5 bases and V by 8 bases; bases with no gene match: 10. In DNA, the CDR3 is TGCGCCAGCGGACGGGACAGGGACGGGGACAATGAGCAGTTCTTC. The encoded protein is CASGRDRDGDNEQFF.